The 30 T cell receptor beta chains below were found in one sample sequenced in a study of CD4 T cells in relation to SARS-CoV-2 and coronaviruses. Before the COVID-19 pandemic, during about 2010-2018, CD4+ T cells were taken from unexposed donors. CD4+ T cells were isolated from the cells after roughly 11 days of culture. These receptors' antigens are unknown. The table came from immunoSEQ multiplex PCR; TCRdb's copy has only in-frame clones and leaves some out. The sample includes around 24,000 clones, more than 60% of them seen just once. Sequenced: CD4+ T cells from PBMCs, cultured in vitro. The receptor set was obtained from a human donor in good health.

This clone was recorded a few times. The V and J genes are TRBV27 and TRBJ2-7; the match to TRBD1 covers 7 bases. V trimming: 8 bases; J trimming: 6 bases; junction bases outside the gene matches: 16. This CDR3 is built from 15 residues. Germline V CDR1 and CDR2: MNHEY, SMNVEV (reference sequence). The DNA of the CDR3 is TGTGCCAGCCTGGAGGTTGCCAAGGGGGCAGTCGAGCAGTACTTC. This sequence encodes CASLEVAKGAVEQYF.

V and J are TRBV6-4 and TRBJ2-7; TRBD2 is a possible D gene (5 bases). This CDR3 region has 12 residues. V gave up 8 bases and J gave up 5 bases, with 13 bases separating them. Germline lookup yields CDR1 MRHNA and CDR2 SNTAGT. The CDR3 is CASLAPVHEQYF. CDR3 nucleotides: TGTGCCAGCCTAGCCCCCGTCCACGAGCAGTACTTC.

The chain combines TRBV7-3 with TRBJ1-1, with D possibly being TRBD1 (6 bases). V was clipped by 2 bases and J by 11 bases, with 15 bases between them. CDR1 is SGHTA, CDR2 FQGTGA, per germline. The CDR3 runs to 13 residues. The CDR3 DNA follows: TGTGCCAGCAGCTTAGGCGAGGACAGTAAGGCTTTCTTT. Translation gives CASSLGEDSKAFF.

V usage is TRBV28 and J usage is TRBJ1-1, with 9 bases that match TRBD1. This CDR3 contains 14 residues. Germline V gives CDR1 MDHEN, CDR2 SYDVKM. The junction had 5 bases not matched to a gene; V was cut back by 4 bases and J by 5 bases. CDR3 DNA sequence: TGTGCCAGCAGTTCCTACAGGGGGCGAACTGAAGCTTTCTTT. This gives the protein CASSSYRGRTEAFF.

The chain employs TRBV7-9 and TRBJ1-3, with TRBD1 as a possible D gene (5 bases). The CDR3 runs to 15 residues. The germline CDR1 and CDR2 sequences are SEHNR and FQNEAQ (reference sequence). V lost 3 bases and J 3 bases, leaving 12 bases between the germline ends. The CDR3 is CASSFQGNSGNTIYF. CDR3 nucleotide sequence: TGTGCCAGCAGCTTCCAGGGAAATAGTGGAAACACCATATATTTT. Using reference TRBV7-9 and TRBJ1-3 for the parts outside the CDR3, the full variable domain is DTGVSQNPRHKITKRGQNVTFRCDPISEHNRLYWYRQTLGQGPEFLTYFQNEAQLEKSRLLSDRFSAERPKGSFSTLEIQRTEQGDSAMYLCASSFQGNSGNTIYFGEGSWLTVV.

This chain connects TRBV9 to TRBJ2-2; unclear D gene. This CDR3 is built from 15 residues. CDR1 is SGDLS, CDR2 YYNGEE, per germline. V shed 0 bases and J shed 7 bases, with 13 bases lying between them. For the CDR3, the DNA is TGTGCCAGCAGCGTAGGGCTGCCCAATATCGGGGAGCTGTTTTTT. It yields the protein CASSVGLPNIGELFF.

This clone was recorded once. CDR3 in DNA: TGTGCCAGCAGTCTACGGGACTGGGGCTATGGCTACACCTTC. The encoded protein is CASSLRDWGYGYTF. This chain uses TRBV27 with TRBJ1-2; TRBD1 is a possible D gene (5 bases). The V gene lost 5 bases and the J gene lost 4 bases, with 14 bases spanning the gap. Germline V gene data show CDR1 as MNHEY and CDR2 as SMNVEV (reference sequence). This CDR3 contains 14 residues.

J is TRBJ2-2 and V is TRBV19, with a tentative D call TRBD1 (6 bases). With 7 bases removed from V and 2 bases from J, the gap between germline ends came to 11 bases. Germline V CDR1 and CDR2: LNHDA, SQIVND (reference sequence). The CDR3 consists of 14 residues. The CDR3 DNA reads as TGTGCCAGTAAGGGGGTCTCCAACACCGGGGAGCTGTTTTTT. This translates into CASKGVSNTGELFF.

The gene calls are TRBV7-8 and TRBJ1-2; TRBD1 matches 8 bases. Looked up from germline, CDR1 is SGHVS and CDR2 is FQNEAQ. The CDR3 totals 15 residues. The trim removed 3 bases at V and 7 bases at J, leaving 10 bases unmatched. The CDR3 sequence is CASSLVGQGLGGYTF. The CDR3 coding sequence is TGTGCCAGCAGCTTGGTTGGACAGGGCCTAGGTGGCTACACCTTC.

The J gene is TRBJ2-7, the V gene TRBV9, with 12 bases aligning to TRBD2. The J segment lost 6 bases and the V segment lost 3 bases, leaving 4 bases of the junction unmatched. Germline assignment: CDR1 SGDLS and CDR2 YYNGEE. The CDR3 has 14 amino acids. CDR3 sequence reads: CASSALAGGSEQYF. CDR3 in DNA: TGTGCCAGCAGCGCTCTAGCGGGAGGGAGCGAGCAGTACTTC.

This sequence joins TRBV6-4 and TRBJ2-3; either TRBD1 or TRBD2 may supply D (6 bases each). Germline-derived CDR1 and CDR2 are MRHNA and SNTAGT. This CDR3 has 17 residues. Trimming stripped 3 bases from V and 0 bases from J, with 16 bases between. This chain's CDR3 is CASSEEWGASSTDTQYF. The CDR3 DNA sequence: TGTGCCAGCAGTGAGGAGTGGGGGGCCTCTAGCACAGATACGCAGTATTTT.

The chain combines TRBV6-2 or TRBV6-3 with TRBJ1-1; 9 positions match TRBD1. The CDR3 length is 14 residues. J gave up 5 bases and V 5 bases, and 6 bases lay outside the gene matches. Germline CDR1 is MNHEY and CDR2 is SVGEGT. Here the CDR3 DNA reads TGTGCCAGCAGTGATGGACAGGGGCGAACTGAAGCTTTCTTT. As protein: CASSDGQGRTEAFF.

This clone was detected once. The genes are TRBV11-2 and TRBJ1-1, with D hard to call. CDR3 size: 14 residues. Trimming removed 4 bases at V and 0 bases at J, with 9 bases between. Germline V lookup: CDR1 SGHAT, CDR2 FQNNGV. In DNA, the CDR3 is TGTGCCAGCAGCTCCGAGAGGGTGAACACTGAAGCTTTCTTT. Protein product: CASSSERVNTEAFF.

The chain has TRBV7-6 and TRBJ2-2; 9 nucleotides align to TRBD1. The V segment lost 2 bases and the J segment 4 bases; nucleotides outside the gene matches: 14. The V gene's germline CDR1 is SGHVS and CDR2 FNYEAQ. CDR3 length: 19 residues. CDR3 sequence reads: CASSLNVMTGQGVTGELFF. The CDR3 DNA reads TGTGCCAGCAGCTTAAATGTGATGACGGGACAGGGCGTCACCGGGGAGCTGTTTTTT.

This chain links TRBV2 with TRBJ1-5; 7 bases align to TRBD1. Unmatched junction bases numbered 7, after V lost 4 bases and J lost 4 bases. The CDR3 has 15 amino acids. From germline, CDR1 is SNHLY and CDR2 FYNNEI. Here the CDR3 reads CASSGQGGGNQPQHF. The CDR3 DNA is TGTGCCAGCAGTGGACAGGGCGGCGGGAATCAGCCCCAGCATTTT.

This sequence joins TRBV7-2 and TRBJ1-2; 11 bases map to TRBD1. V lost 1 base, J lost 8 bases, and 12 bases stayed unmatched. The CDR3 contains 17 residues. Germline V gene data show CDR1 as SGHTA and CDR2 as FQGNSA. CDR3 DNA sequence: TGTGCCAGCAGCTTAGGGACAGGGGGCGTAGTAATCAGGGGCTACACCTTC. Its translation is CASSLGTGGVVIRGYTF.

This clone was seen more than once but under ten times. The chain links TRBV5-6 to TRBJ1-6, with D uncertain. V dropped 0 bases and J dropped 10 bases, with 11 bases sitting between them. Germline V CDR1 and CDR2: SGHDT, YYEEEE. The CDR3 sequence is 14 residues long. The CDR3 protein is CASSLEGPGSPLHF. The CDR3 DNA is TGTGCCAGCAGCTTGGAGGGTCCGGGGTCACCCCTCCACTTT.

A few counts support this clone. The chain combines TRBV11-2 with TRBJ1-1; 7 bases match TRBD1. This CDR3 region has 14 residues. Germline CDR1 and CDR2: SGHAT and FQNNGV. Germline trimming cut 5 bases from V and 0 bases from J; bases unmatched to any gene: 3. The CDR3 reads CASSADRVNTEAFF. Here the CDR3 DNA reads TGTGCCAGCAGCGCCGACAGGGTGAACACTGAAGCTTTCTTT.

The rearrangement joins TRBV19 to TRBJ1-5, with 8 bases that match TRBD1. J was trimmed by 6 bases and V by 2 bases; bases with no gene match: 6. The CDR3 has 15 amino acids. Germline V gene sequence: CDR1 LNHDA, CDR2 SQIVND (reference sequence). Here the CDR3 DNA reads TGTGCCAGTAGTATAAGACAGGGGAGGGGTCAGCCCCAGCATTTT. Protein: CASSIRQGRGQPQHF.

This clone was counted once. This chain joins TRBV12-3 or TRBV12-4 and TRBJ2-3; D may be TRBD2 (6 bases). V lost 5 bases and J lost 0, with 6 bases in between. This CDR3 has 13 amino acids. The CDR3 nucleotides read TGTGCCAGCAGTAGCGGGAGCACAGATACGCAGTATTTT. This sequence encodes CASSSGSTDTQYF.

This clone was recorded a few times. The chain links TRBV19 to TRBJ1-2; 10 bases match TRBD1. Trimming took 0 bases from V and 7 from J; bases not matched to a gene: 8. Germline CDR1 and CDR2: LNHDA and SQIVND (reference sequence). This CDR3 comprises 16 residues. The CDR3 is CASSIDWDRGNGGYTF. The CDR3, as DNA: TGTGCCAGTAGTATAGACTGGGACAGGGGTAACGGTGGCTACACCTTC.

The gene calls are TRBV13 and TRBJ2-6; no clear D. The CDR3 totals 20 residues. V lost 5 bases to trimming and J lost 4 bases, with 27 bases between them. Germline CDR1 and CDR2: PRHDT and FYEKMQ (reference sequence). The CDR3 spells CASSPDVRADLLAGANVLTF. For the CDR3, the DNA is TGTGCCAGCAGCCCCGACGTCCGGGCAGATTTACTTGCCGGGGCCAACGTCCTGACTTTC.

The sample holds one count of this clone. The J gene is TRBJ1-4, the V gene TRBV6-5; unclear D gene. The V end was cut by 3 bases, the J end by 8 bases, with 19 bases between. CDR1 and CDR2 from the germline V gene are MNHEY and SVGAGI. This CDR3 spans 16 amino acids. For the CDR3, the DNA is TGTGCCAGCAGTTATTCCGGACCTTTCCTTGGGGAAAAACTGTTTTTT. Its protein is CASSYSGPFLGEKLFF.

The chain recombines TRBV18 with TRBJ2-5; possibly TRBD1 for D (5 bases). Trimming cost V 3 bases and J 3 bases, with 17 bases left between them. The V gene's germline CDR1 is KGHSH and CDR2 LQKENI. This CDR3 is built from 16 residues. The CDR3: CASSPLGQKQKETQYF. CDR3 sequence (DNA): TGTGCCAGCTCACCCTTGGGGCAGAAACAAAAAGAGACCCAGTACTTC.

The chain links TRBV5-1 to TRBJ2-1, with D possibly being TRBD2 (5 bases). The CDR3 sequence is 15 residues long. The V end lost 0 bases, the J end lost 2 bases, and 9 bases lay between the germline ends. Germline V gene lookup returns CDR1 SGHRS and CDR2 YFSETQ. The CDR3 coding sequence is TGCGCCAGCAGCTTGGACGGGGAACCCTACAATGAGCAGTTCTTC. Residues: CASSLDGEPYNEQFF. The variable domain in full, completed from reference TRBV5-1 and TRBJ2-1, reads KAGVTQTPRYLIKTRGQQVTLSCSPISGHRSVSWYQQTPGQGLQFLFEYFSETQRNKGNFPGRFSGRQFSNSRSEMNVSTLELGDSALYLCASSLDGEPYNEQFFGPGTRLTVL.

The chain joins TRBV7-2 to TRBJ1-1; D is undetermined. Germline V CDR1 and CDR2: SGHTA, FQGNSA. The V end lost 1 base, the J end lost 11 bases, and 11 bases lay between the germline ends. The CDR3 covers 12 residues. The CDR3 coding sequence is TGTGCCAGCAGCTTAGTGGGAGGCAGGGCTTTCTTT. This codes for CASSLVGGRAFF.

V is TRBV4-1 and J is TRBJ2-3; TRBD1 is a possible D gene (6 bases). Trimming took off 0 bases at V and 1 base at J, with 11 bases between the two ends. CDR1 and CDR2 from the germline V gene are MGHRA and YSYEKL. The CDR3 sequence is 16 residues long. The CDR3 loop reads CASSQEGAVRTDTQYF. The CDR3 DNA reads TGCGCCAGCAGCCAAGAGGGGGCCGTTCGCACAGATACGCAGTATTTT.

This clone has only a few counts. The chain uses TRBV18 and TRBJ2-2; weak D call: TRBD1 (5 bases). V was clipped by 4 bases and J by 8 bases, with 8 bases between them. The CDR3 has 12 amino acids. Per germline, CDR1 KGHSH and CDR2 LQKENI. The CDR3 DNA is TGTGCCAGCTCACGGGGCGATGGGGAGCTGTTTTTT. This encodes CASSRGDGELFF.

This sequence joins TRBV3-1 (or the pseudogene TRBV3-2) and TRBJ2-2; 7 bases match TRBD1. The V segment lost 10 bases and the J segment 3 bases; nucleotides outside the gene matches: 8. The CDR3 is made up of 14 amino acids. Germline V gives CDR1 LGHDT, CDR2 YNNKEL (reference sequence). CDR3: CATSDREDTGELFF. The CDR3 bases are TGTGCCACCTCCGACAGGGAAGACACCGGGGAGCTGTTTTTT.

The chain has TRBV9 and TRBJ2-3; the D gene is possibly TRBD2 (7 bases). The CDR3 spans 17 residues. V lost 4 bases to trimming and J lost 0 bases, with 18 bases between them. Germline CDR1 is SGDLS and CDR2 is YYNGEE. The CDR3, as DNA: TGTGCCAGCAGCCCAACACCCGGGGGGCTAAGCACAGATACGCAGTATTTT. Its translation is CASSPTPGGLSTDTQYF.